This T cell receptor (beta chain) was obtained from a study of T cells in Graves' hyperthyroidism and ophthalmopathy. Study findings and constraints: Prediction of ophthalmopathy progression came a median roughly 7.1 months pre-onset.

As concerns this clonotype: The antigen is not known.

Lactation, pregnancy, other autoimmune disease or uncontrolled infection excluded patients. Clinicians diagnosed patients from clinical symptoms, serum thyroxine and TRAb, thyroid ultrasound and orbital computed tomography. Germline loops: CDR1 LGHNA, CDR2 YSLEER. Deletions cut 0 bases from V and 0 bases from J, with 12 bases between. The CDR3 is 17 residues long. TCR beta CDR3 region amplification was performed from RNA transcripts. The study used the HTBI primer set for a first-round RT-PCR of the TCR CDR3. In TCRdb, the multiplex PCR reads were re-called with MiXCR into one record per CDR3 protein. The sample shows 200,000 to 250,000 distinct CDR3 sequences, roughly 15% of them seen only once.

The source is a woman aged 18 to 35 with Graves' ophthalmopathy. J is TRBJ1-3 and V is TRBV4-3; no clear D. The sequencing input was blood. The CDR3 DNA reads TGCGCCAGCAGCCAAGATTACGCGCAGTCCTCTGGAAACACCATATATTTT. Its translation is CASSQDYAQSSGNTIYF.